The 21 T cell receptor beta chains presented below share a single source sample, sequenced in a study of T cells in Graves' hyperthyroidism and ophthalmopathy. Amplified TCR beta CDR3 regions derived from RNA transcripts. An initial round of RT-PCR targeting the TCR CDR3 relied on the HTBI primer set. TCRdb re-called the multiplex PCR reads through MiXCR, storing one row per CDR3 protein. In the table there are 380,000 or so distinct CDR3 sequences, around an eighth of which are singletons. Sequenced: blood. These receptor sequences come from a man aged 30-40 years with Graves' hyperthyroidism that later progressed to Graves' ophthalmopathy.

CDR3 in amino acids: CATSPANSNQPQHF. The CDR3 DNA reads TGTGCCACCAGTCCTGCGAATAGCAATCAGCCCCAGCATTTT. The chain couples TRBV24-1 to TRBJ1-5, with no clear D. CDR3 length: 14 residues. Germline CDR1 KGHDR, CDR2 SFDVKD. Trimming removed 6 bases from V and 0 bases from J, with 8 bases in between.

Here the CDR3 reads CASSHQRGGREQYF. CDR3 in DNA: TGTGCCAGCAGCCACCAGCGGGGGGGCCGTGAGCAGTACTTC. The chain joins TRBV3-1 to TRBJ2-7; 10 nucleotides match TRBD2. The CDR3 is 14 amino acids. Germline values: CDR1 LGHDT, CDR2 YNNKEL (reference sequence). Trimming at V came to 3 bases and at J to 7 bases, leaving 6 bases not matched to a gene.

The chain uses TRBV7-8 and TRBJ2-5, with TRBD2 as a possible D gene (6 bases). The germline CDR1 and CDR2 sequences are SGHVS and FQNEAQ. The CDR3 contains 13 residues. V was pared by 2 bases and J by 4 bases, with 8 bases between. CDR3 residues: CASSLRGIETQYF. CDR3 sequence (DNA): TGTGCCAGCAGCTTACGGGGGATAGAGACCCAGTACTTC.

The chain employs TRBV7-2 and TRBJ2-7, with unresolved D. Germline lookup yields CDR1 SGHTA and CDR2 FQGNSA. The ends were cut back, 3 bases at V and 5 bases at J, with 14 bases in the middle. The CDR3 runs to 14 residues. The CDR3 loop is CASSFNWRSDEQYF. In nucleotides, the CDR3 is TGTGCCAGCAGCTTCAATTGGAGATCCGACGAGCAGTACTTC.

A few counts support this clonotype. The rearrangement uses TRBV12-3 or TRBV12-4 and TRBJ2-1; D is undetermined. This CDR3 contains 12 residues. V dropped 8 bases and J dropped 1 base, with 6 bases sitting between them. The CDR3 region has the DNA TGTGCCAGCGGTCGGTCCTACAATGAGCAGTTCTTC. This sequence encodes CASGRSYNEQFF.

There are a few counts of this clonotype. The chain uses TRBV3-1 and TRBJ1-2; possible D gene TRBD1, 5 bases. This CDR3 has 13 amino acids. Germline values: CDR1 LGHDT, CDR2 YNNKEL (reference sequence). Trimming removed 2 bases at V and 8 bases at J, with 12 bases between. CDR3 residues: CASSQSDGDGYTF. In DNA form, the CDR3 reads TGTGCCAGCAGCCAATCTGATGGGGACGGCTACACCTTC.

This chain connects TRBV19 to TRBJ2-1; D is uncertain. The germline CDR1 and CDR2 sequences are LNHDA and SQIVND (reference sequence). Trimming took off 6 bases at V and 6 bases at J, with 9 bases between the two ends. The CDR3 contains 12 residues. The CDR3 sequence: CASSPRTNEQFF. CDR3 sequence (DNA): TGTGCCAGTAGCCCCCGGACCAATGAGCAGTTCTTC.

Many counts were recorded for this clonotype. This sequence joins TRBV6-1 and TRBJ1-2, with D hard to call. V was trimmed by 8 bases and J by 5 bases, leaving 15 bases between them. CDR3 length: 13 amino acids. Looked up from germline, CDR1 is MNHNS and CDR2 is SASEGT. Here the CDR3 reads CASAPLESYGYTF. CDR3 bases: TGTGCCAGCGCCCCTCTGGAGAGTTATGGCTACACCTTC.

The J gene is TRBJ1-3, the V gene TRBV12-3 or TRBV12-4, with D possibly TRBD1 on 6 matching bases. This CDR3 contains 14 residues. V was clipped by 3 bases and J by 6 bases, with 12 bases between them. The CDR3 DNA reads as TGTGCCAGCAGTTTGGCAGGGGCTGAAAACACCATATATTTT. This sequence encodes CASSLAGAENTIYF.

The sample holds many counts of this clonotype. The chain combines TRBV28 with TRBJ1-5; D not certain. Trimming cost V 7 bases and J 4 bases, with 14 bases left between them. This CDR3 is built from 14 residues. The germline CDR1 and CDR2 sequences are MDHEN and SYDVKM. The CDR3 is CASNSPGGNQPQHF. In nucleotides, the CDR3 is TGTGCCAGCAACTCCCCAGGAGGGAATCAGCCCCAGCATTTT.

This clonotype was seen many times. The chain is built from TRBV2 and TRBJ1-3, with D unresolved. The CDR3 is made up of 14 amino acids. Germline CDR1 and CDR2: SNHLY and FYNNEI. V was clipped by 5 bases and J by 4 bases, with 12 bases between them. CDR3 DNA sequence: TGTGCCAGCAGTCCCGAGGGAGTCGGAAACACCATATATTTT. Translation: CASSPEGVGNTIYF.

The table lists this clonotype with many counts. The rearrangement uses TRBV28 and TRBJ1-1, with D possibly being TRBD1 (5 bases). CDR1 and CDR2 (germline): MDHEN, SYDVKM. The germline V and J ends were trimmed by 3 bases and 0 bases, with 11 bases remaining between them. There are 15 residues in the CDR3. The CDR3 DNA sequence: TGTGCCAGCAGTTTGGAAGGACACCTGAACACTGAAGCTTTCTTT. Amino acid sequence: CASSLEGHLNTEAFF.

Points on this clonotype: A read error may produce the germline difference seen at one junction end. This chain uses TRBV28 with TRBJ1-1, with 7 bases that match TRBD1. Per the germline V gene, CDR1 is MDHEN and CDR2 is SYDVKM. The CDR3 totals 16 residues. CDR3 in amino acids: CASSSPGTEANTEAFF. CDR3 DNA: TGTGCCAGCAGTTCACCGGGGACAGAGGCGAACACTGAAGCCTTCTTT.

This clonotype was recorded many times. V is TRBV6-1 and J is TRBJ1-1; D ambiguous. This CDR3 spans 12 amino acids. V was cut by 4 bases and J by 8 bases, with 11 bases left in between. From germline, CDR1 is MNHNS and CDR2 SASEGT. CDR3 protein: CASSAGGLEAFF. The CDR3 bases are TGTGCCAGCAGTGCCGGCGGTCTGGAAGCTTTCTTT.

The chain is built from TRBV5-1 and TRBJ2-1; 10 bases are shared with TRBD2. This CDR3 spans 16 amino acids. The germline gives CDR1 SGHRS, CDR2 YFSETQ. The V and J ends lost 0 bases and 8 bases, in that order; junction bases with no gene match: 8. In DNA form, the CDR3 reads TGCGCCAGCAGCTTGGCGGAGCGGGGGGGAGGCCATGAGCAGTTCTTC. The encoded protein is CASSLAERGGGHEQFF.

On this clonotype itself: A single base separates this from a much larger clone, so it may be a read error. Written as DNA, the CDR3 is TGTGCCAGCAGCTTGTCCGAGACAGCTAATGAAAAACTGTTTTTT. This codes for CASSLSETANEKLFF. V and J are TRBV5-6 and TRBJ1-4; TRBD1 is a possible D gene (5 bases). Trimming took off 1 base at V and 3 bases at J, with 10 bases between the two ends. This CDR3 contains 15 residues. The germline V gene has CDR1 SGHDT and CDR2 YYEEEE.

This clonotype showed up many times. This rearrangement joins TRBV2 to TRBJ2-1; D not certain. Germline V gene data show CDR1 as SNHLY and CDR2 as FYNNEI. This CDR3 region has 16 residues. V lost 1 base and J 8 bases, leaving 18 bases between the germline ends. CDR3 residues: CASSEVLGGSLYEQFF. The CDR3 DNA reads as TGTGCCAGCAGTGAAGTTCTGGGTGGCAGTTTGTATGAGCAGTTCTTC.

This clonotype showed up many times. This chain joins TRBV7-8 and TRBJ2-1; maybe TRBD2 (7 bases). V lost 1 base and J lost 11, with 18 bases in between. The CDR3 is 15 amino acids. From germline, CDR1 is SGHVS and CDR2 FQNEAQ. Written as DNA, the CDR3 is TGTGCCAGCAGCTTAGACAGAGGGGGGGGGGCTAAGCAGTTCTTC. Its protein is CASSLDRGGGAKQFF.

Many counts were recorded for this clonotype. The chain is built from TRBV2 and TRBJ2-2; a weak D match, TRBD1 (5 bases). The CDR3 covers 15 residues. In germline, CDR1 is SNHLY, CDR2 FYNNEI. V shed 6 bases and J shed 5 bases, with 16 bases lying between them. CDR3 nucleotides: TGTGCCAGCAGGGGGATAGAACCAGGGACCGGGGAGCTGTTTTTT. Translation gives CASRGIEPGTGELFF.

J is TRBJ2-2 and V is TRBV11-1, with 10 nucleotides matching TRBD2. After removal of 5 bases from V and 7 bases from J, the junction contained 10 bases not matched to a gene. Germline CDR1 reads SGHAT; CDR2 reads FQDESV (reference sequence). This CDR3 contains 16 residues. In nucleotides, the CDR3 is TGTGCCAGCAGCCCTCATAGCGGGGGGCTGGGCGGGGAGCTGTTTTTT. Translation: CASSPHSGGLGGELFF.

Concerning this clonotype itself: This may arise from a read error, as a much more abundant clone is one base away. The V and J genes are TRBV6-2 or TRBV6-3 and TRBJ2-7, with 8 bases aligning to TRBD1. Germline CDR1 reads MNHEY; CDR2 reads SVGEGT. V dropped 0 bases and J dropped 5; count of bases not matched to a gene: 12. The CDR3 consists of 17 residues. The CDR3 reads CASSYSPDRASSHEQYF. The DNA of the CDR3 is TGTGCCAGCAGTTACTCTCCGGACAGGGCGTCTTCGCACGAGCAGTACTTC.